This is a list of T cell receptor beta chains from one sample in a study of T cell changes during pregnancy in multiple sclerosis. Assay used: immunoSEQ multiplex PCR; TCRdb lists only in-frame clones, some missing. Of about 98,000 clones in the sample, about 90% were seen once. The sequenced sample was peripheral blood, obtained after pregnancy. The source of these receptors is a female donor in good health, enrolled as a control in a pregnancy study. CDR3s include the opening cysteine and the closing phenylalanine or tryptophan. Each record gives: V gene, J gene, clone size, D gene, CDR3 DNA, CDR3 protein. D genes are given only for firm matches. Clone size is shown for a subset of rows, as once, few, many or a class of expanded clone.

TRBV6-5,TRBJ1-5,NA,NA,TGTGCCAGCAGTTTACAAGGGGATTACAATCAGCCCCAGCATTTT,CASSLQGDYNQPQHF
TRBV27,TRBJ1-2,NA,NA,TGTGCCAGCAGTTTATCGGTCAGGACACCTTATGGCTACACCTTC,CASSLSVRTPYGYTF
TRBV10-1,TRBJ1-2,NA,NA,TGCGCCAGCATTCGACCTGGGGGGGGCTACACCTTC,CASIRPGGGYTF
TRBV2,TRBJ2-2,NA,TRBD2,TGTGCCAGCAGTGGGGAGGGTGCCGGGGAGCTGTTTTTT,CASSGEGAGELFF
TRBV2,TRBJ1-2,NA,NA,TGTGCCAGCAGTGGGCCGATATCCGATTATGGCTACACCTTC,CASSGPISDYGYTF
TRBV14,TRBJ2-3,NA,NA,TGTGCCAGCAGCCGGACAGTCAGTTTCACAGATACGCAGTATTTT,CASSRTVSFTDTQYF
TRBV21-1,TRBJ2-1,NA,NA,TGTGCCAGCAGCAAAGAGGATAACAGGCTCAATGAGCAGTTCTTC,CASSKEDNRLNEQFF
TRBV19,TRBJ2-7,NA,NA,TGTGCCAGTAGTTACGGACCGTCAGGGGCGTCCTACGAGCAGTACTTC,CASSYGPSGASYEQYF
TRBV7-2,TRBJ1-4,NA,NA,TGTGCCAGCGAGGAGTTGCAGGGCGGTGAAAAACTGTTTTTT,CASEELQGGEKLFF
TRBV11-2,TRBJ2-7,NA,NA,TGTGCCAGCAGCGAAGTAGGGGGGGCCTACGAGCAGTACTTC,CASSEVGGAYEQYF
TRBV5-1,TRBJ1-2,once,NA,TGCGCCAGCAGTTTGGACGGGTATGGCTACACCTTC,CASSLDGYGYTF
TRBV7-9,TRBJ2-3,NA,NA,TGTGCCAGCAGCTTAGTTGGGGCTGGGGTTTCAGATACGCAGTATTTT,CASSLVGAGVSDTQYF
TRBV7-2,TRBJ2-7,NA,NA,TGTGCCAGCAGCCAAAGGGACTTAACTTACGAGCAGTACTTC,CASSQRDLTYEQYF
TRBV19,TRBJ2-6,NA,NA,TGTGCCAGTGGGGACCTCAGGGGACCCGTCCTGACTTTC,CASGDLRGPVLTF
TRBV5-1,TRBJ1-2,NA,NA,TGCGCCAGCAGCTTGGGTGGGAGTTTAAACGCTAACTATGGCTACACCTTC,CASSLGGSLNANYGYTF
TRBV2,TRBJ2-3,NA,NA,TGTGCCAGCAGTGACCAGGATACGCAGTATTTT,CASSDQDTQYF
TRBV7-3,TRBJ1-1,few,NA,TGTGCCAGCAGCTTAATGGTCGGGGGAGAAGCTTTCTTT,CASSLMVGGEAFF
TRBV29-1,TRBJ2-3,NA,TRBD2,TGCAGCGTTGATGATTTACTAGCGGGGGGTTGGACGCAGTATTTT,CSVDDLLAGGWTQYF
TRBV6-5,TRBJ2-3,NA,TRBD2,TGTGCCAGCAGTTATACTAGCGGCACAGATACGCAGTATTTT,CASSYTSGTDTQYF
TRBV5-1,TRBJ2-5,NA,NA,TGCGCCAGCAGCTTGACGGCGGGGGCAAACCTCGCCGAGACCCAGTACTTC,CASSLTAGANLAETQYF
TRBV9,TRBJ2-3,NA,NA,TGTGCCAGCAGCGTAGCGGATACGCAGTATTTT,CASSVADTQYF
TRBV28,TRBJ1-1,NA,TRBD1,TGTGCCAGCAGTCTGGGGGGACAGTTCACTGAAGCTTTCTTT,CASSLGGQFTEAFF
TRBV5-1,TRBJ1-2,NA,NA,TGCGCCAGCAGCTTGGGGGACAACCCCTACCCCCACACCTTC,CASSLGDNPYPHTF
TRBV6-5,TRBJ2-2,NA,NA,TGTGCCACCTCCCAGGGTGTCACCGGGGAGCTGTTTTTT,CATSQGVTGELFF
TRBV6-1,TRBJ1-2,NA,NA,TGTGCCAGCAGAGAGACAGCTAACTATGGCTACACCTTC,CASRETANYGYTF
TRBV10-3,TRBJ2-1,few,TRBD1,TGTGCCATCAGATCCCAACCCGGGACAGGGGGCTCGGTAGCCTACAATGAGCAGTTCTTC,CAIRSQPGTGGSVAYNEQFF
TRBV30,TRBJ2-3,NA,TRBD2,TGTGCCTGGAGAATAGCGGGGGGGCCAGATACGCAGTATTTT,CAWRIAGGPDTQYF
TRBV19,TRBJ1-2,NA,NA,TGTGCCAGTAATATGGGGGCTTCTGGCTACACCTTC,CASNMGASGYTF
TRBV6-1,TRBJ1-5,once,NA,TGTGCCAGCAGTGACAGGGAGGTAAGACAGCCCCAGCATTTT,CASSDREVRQPQHF
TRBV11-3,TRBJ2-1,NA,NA,TGTGCCAGCAGCTTAGATCAGGGGGGCTCCGCCAAAGGTAATGAGCAGTTCTTC,CASSLDQGGSAKGNEQFF
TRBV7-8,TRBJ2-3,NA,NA,TGTGCCAGCAGCTTAGGACTATCAGATACGCAGTATTTT,CASSLGLSDTQYF
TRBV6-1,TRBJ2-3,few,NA,TGTGCCAGCAGTGATAGGGGTGAGCCGACAGATACGCAGTATTTT,CASSDRGEPTDTQYF
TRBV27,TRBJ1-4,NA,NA,TGTGCCAGTACGACGTATAGGACAGCTAATGAAAAACTGTTTTTT,CASTTYRTANEKLFF
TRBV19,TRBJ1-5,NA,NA,TGTGCCAGTAGTATGGGGAGTCAGCCCCAGCATTTT,CASSMGSQPQHF
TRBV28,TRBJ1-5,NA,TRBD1,TGTGCCAGCAGATGGACAGGGGGATCGGGTGGGCCCCAGCATTTT,CASRWTGGSGGPQHF
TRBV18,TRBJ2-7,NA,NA,TGTGCCAGCTCACCACGAGTCCTGTTGCCGGGCGAGCAGTACTTC,CASSPRVLLPGEQYF
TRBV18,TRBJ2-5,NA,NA,TGTGCCAGCTCCCTAAGACCCAGCGAAGAGACCCAGTACTTC,CASSLRPSEETQYF
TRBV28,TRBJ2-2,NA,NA,TGTGCCAGCAGTTCAGCCGGGACTGCGGGCACCGGGGAGCTGTTTTTT,CASSSAGTAGTGELFF
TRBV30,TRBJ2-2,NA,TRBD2,TGTGCCTGGAGCTTTAGCGGGGGGGTTACTACCGGGGAGCTGTTTTTT,CAWSFSGGVTTGELFF
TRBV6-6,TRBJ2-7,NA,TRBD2,TGTGCCAGCAGGGGAGGGGAGAACTACGAGCAGTACTTC,CASRGGENYEQYF
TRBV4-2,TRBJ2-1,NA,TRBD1,TGTGCCAGCAGCCCTGGCGGGACAGGGGCCGACAATGAGCAGTTCTTC,CASSPGGTGADNEQFF
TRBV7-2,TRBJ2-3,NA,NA,TGTGCCAGCAGCTCGGGCGGACTTTCCACAGATACGCAGTATTTT,CASSSGGLSTDTQYF
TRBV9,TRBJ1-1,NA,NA,TGTGCCAGCAGCGTAGAGGCGGGAACTAAAGCTTTCTTT,CASSVEAGTKAFF
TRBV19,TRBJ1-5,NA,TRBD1,TGTGCCAGTACCACGGACAGGGACAATCAGCCCCAGCATTTT,CASTTDRDNQPQHF
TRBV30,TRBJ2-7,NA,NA,TGTGCCTGGAAGGGGTCGGAGTCGCTATTCACGTACGAGCAGTACTTC,CAWKGSESLFTYEQYF
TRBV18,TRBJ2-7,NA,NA,TGTGCCGCCCGACGGGAAAGCTCCTACGAGCAGTACTTC,CAARRESSYEQYF
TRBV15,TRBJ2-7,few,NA,TGTGCCACCAGCAGAGCGGTTTCTGACATCTCCTACGAGCAGTACTTC,CATSRAVSDISYEQYF